A single sample is the source of the 29 T cell receptor beta chains below, sequenced in a study of T cells in narcolepsy. Clones were read by immunoSEQ multiplex PCR, and TCRdb kept only the in-frame ones, dropping some. This sample has roughly 8,100 clones; 61% occur once, and the top ten carry around a fifth. Sample: CD45RA- memory CD8+ T cells from PBMCs. These receptors were collected from a human donor with narcolepsy.

The chain links TRBV27 to TRBJ2-2; a weak D match, TRBD2 (6 bases). The CDR3 sequence is 13 residues long. Germline V gene sequence: CDR1 MNHEY, CDR2 SMNVEV (reference sequence). Trimming stripped 3 bases from V and 4 bases from J, with 6 bases between. The chain's CDR3 is CASSFGSTGELFF. Written as DNA, the CDR3 is TGTGCCAGCAGTTTCGGGAGCACCGGGGAGCTGTTTTTT.

By sample share, this clone is medium-sized. The chain is built from TRBV9 and TRBJ1-2, with 7 nucleotides matching TRBD1. Per germline, CDR1 SGDLS and CDR2 YYNGEE. J gave up 2 bases and V 2 bases, and 9 bases lay outside the gene matches. CDR3 length: 16 amino acids. The CDR3 coding sequence is TGTGCCAGCAGCGTTACTCCCGGGACAGTAAACTATGGCTACACCTTC. Protein: CASSVTPGTVNYGYTF. The whole variable domain, remainder taken from reference TRBV9 and TRBJ1-2, is DSGVTQTPKHLITATGQRVTLRCSPRSGDLSVYWYQQSLDQGLQFLIQYYNGEERAKGNILERFSAQQFPDLHSELNLSSLELGDSALYFCASSVTPGTVNYGYTFGSGTRLTVV.

By share of the sample, this clone is large. The gene calls are TRBV7-9 and TRBJ2-3, with 14 positions matching TRBD2. CDR3 length equals 18 residues. Germline trimming cut 5 bases from V and 0 bases from J; bases unmatched to any gene: 7. Per the germline V gene, CDR1 is SEHNR and CDR2 is FQNEAQ (reference sequence). DNA for the CDR3: TGTGCCAGCAGCGGACCGGGACTAGCGGGGGCCAGCACAGATACGCAGTATTTT. Translating it yields CASSGPGLAGASTDTQYF.

This chain connects TRBV19 to TRBJ1-5; 10 nucleotides match TRBD1. Germline trimming cut 6 bases from V and 4 bases from J; bases unmatched to any gene: 9. The CDR3 consists of 16 residues. Germline V lookup: CDR1 LNHDA, CDR2 SQIVND (reference sequence). This chain's CDR3 is CASRGTGVSINQPQHF. The CDR3 bases are TGTGCCAGTAGAGGGACAGGGGTATCCATAAATCAGCCCCAGCATTTT. The full variable domain, completed using reference TRBV19 and TRBJ1-5, is DGGITQSPKYLFRKEGQNVTLSCEQNLNHDAMYWYRQDPGQGLRLIYYSQIVNDFQKGDIAEGYSVSREKKESFPLTVTSAQKNPTAFYLCASRGTGVSINQPQHFGDGTRLSIL.

The rearrangement joins TRBV11-2 to TRBJ2-7; no clear D gene. This CDR3 comprises 14 residues. Deletions cut 3 bases from V and 5 bases from J, with 14 bases between. Germline values: CDR1 SGHAT, CDR2 FQNNGV. CDR3 coding DNA: TGTGCCAGCAGCTTCCTCTCCCATCCGAACGAGCAGTACTTC. This encodes CASSFLSHPNEQYF. Using reference TRBV11-2 and TRBJ2-7 for the parts outside the CDR3, the full variable domain is EAGVAQSPRYKIIEKRQSVAFWCNPISGHATLYWYQQILGQGPKLLIQFQNNGVVDDSQLPKDRFSAERLKGVDSTLKIQPAKLEDSAVYLCASSFLSHPNEQYFGPGTRLTVT.

This clone appeared a few times. The CDR3 nucleotides read TGTGCCAGCAGTGATGTGGGCGCAGATACGCAGTATTTT. Translation: CASSDVGADTQYF. The chain links TRBV6-1 to TRBJ2-3; D not certain. This CDR3 has 13 amino acids. Trimming cost V 3 bases and J 4 bases, with 8 bases left between them. CDR1 is MNHNS and CDR2 is SASEGT in the germline V gene.

This clone turned up a few times. This chain joins TRBV21-1 and TRBJ1-2; the table calls TRBD1, which could not be checked here. TRBV21-1 is assigned pseudogene status. CDR3 size: 15 residues. The CDR3 region has the DNA TGTGCCGGAATTGACAGAGTCCCTTGGCACTATGGCTACACCTTC. Protein sequence: CAGIDRVPWHYGYTF.

The table lists this clone with a few counts. The chain has TRBV6-1 and TRBJ2-6; D possibly corresponds to TRBD2 (5 bases). V was clipped by 4 bases and J by 5 bases, with 24 bases between them. The CDR3 length is 19 residues. The germline CDR1 and CDR2 sequences are MNHNS and SASEGT. Written as DNA, the CDR3 is TGTGCCAGCAGTGTACTGGAGGAATGTAACAAAAGTCGGGCCAACGTCCTGACTTTC. This translates into CASSVLEECNKSRANVLTF.

This clone was detected a few times. The genes are TRBV5-4 and TRBJ1-3, with D tentatively TRBD1 (5 bases). Germline V lookup: CDR1 SGHNT, CDR2 YYREEE (reference sequence). This CDR3 is built from 14 residues. V lost 3 bases and J 1 base, leaving 8 bases between the germline ends. In DNA, the CDR3 is TGTGCCAGCAGCTGGGGGGTTTCTGGAAACACCATATATTTT. This encodes CASSWGVSGNTIYF.

Only a few counts were recorded for this clone. The chain couples TRBV7-8 to TRBJ2-1; unclear D gene. The CDR3 runs 14 residues. The ends were cut back, 0 bases at V and 8 bases at J, with 11 bases in the middle. Germline V gives CDR1 SGHVS, CDR2 FQNEAQ. CDR3 sequence: CASSLAPAGDEQFF. The DNA for the CDR3 is TGTGCCAGCAGCTTAGCCCCCGCTGGGGATGAGCAGTTCTTC.

The V and J genes are TRBV30 and TRBJ1-4, with D perhaps TRBD1 (5 bases). The CDR3 totals 15 residues. V gave up 0 bases and J gave up 7 bases, with 15 bases separating them. Germline V gives CDR1 GTSNPN, CDR2 SVGIG (reference sequence). The CDR3 DNA reads TGTGCCTGGAGTGTTCCTACGGGGGAAGGTGAAAAACTGTTTTTT. It translates to CAWSVPTGEGEKLFF.

In its sample, this clone was seen once. The rearrangement uses TRBV7-2 and TRBJ1-6; tentative D call: TRBD1 (5 bases). Germline V gives CDR1 SGHTA, CDR2 FQGNSA. Trimming took off 3 bases at V and 3 bases at J, with 9 bases between the two ends. CDR3 length: 15 amino acids. DNA for the CDR3: TGTGCCAGCAGCTTTCAGGGATTCTATAATTCACCCCTCCACTTT. Its protein product is CASSFQGFYNSPLHF. Full variable domain (missing parts from reference TRBV7-2 and TRBJ1-6): GAGVSQSPSNKVTEKGKDVELRCDPISGHTALYWYRQSLGQGLEFLIYFQGNSAPDKSGLPSDRFSAERTGGSVSTLTIQRTQQEDSAVYLCASSFQGFYNSPLHFGNGTRLTVT.

V usage is TRBV12-2 and J usage is TRBJ2-2; the table's D call of TRBD2 was not tested on the DNA. TRBV12-2 is a pseudogene segment. The CDR3 length is 16 residues. DNA of the CDR3: TGTGCAAGTCGCTTATCGCGGGGGGCCTGCACCGGGGAGCTGTTTTTT. Amino acid sequence: CASRLSRGACTGELFF.

This chain links TRBV29-1 with TRBJ2-2; 8 bases align to TRBD2. With V trimmed by 8 bases and J by 8 bases, 4 bases remained unmatched. This CDR3 spans 11 amino acids. The V gene's germline CDR1 is SQVTM and CDR2 ANQGSEA. CDR3 in DNA: TGCAGCTCGGGGGGGGCGGGGGAGCTGTTTTTT. It yields the protein CSSGGAGELFF.

In its sample, this clone ranks as medium-sized. This sequence joins TRBV28 and TRBJ1-5; no clear D. CDR1 and CDR2 (germline): MDHEN, SYDVKM. The CDR3 totals 13 residues. The germline V and J ends were trimmed by 1 base and 7 bases, with 8 bases remaining between them. The CDR3 reads CASSLSVNQPQHF. In nucleotides, the CDR3 is TGTGCCAGCAGTTTATCGGTGAACCAGCCCCAGCATTTT. The variable domain in full, completed from reference TRBV28 and TRBJ1-5, reads DVKVTQSSRYLVKRTGEKVFLECVQDMDHENMFWYRQDPGLGLRLIYFSYDVKMKEKGDIPEGYSVSREKKERFSLILESASTNQTSMYLCASSLSVNQPQHFGDGTRLSIL.

The genes are TRBV20-1 and TRBJ1-2, with unresolved D. Between the trimmed V and J ends, which lost 4 bases and 9 bases, there was a span of 6 bases. Germline values: CDR1 DFQATT, CDR2 SNEGSKA (reference sequence). The CDR3 runs to 9 residues. The CDR3 DNA reads as TGCAGTGCTAAGGGTAGCTACACCTTC. Translated: CSAKGSYTF.

This clone was counted a single time. The V call is TRBV11-3, the J call TRBJ2-7; TRBD2 is a possible D gene (5 bases). Trimming pared 5 bases from V and 1 base from J, leaving 21 bases between. The CDR3 is 17 amino acids. CDR1 and CDR2 (germline): SGHNT, YENEEA. CDR3 sequence (DNA): TGTGCCAGCAGCCCCGGGATCGCCCACACTTTTTCCTACGAGCAGTACTTC. Translation gives CASSPGIAHTFSYEQYF.

The chain uses TRBV30 and TRBJ1-2; no reliable D call. Trimming cost V 6 bases and J 6 bases, with 20 bases left between them. The germline V gene encodes CDR1 GTSNPN and CDR2 SVGIG (reference sequence). The length of the CDR3 is 14 residues. As DNA, the CDR3 is TGTGCCTGCCCATTCCGGCGGGCAAGGAATGGCTACACCTTC. This gives the protein CACPFRRARNGYTF.

The chain employs TRBV19 and TRBJ2-3, with a possible D match to TRBD2 (6 bases). Germline CDR1 is LNHDA and CDR2 is SQIVND (reference sequence). The V end was cut by 5 bases, the J end by 1 base, with 10 bases between. There are 14 residues in the CDR3. The chain's CDR3 is CASSSWEGTDTQYF. The CDR3 DNA reads as TGTGCCAGTAGTTCGTGGGAGGGCACAGATACGCAGTATTTT.

The chain couples TRBV9 to TRBJ2-7; the D gene is possibly TRBD1 (6 bases). CDR1 SGDLS and CDR2 YYNGEE come from the germline V gene. This CDR3 is 15 amino acids long. The V end was cut by 4 bases, the J end by 2 bases, with 16 bases between. CDR3 residues: CASSTRQAPAYEQYF. In DNA, the CDR3 is TGTGCCAGCAGCACCCGACAGGCGCCCGCCTACGAGCAGTACTTC.

The V and J genes are TRBV4-3 and TRBJ1-4; D is uncertain. The CDR3 runs 14 residues. V was trimmed by 0 bases and J by 5 bases, leaving 7 bases between them. Germline V gene lookup returns CDR1 LGHNA and CDR2 YSLEER. The CDR3 here is CASSQDSRNEKLFF. The DNA for the CDR3 is TGCGCCAGCAGCCAAGACAGTCGGAATGAAAAACTGTTTTTT.

The V call is TRBV4-3, the J call TRBJ2-1; the match to TRBD1 covers 9 bases. The CDR3 extends over 16 amino acids. Germline V lookup: CDR1 LGHNA, CDR2 YSLEER. V was clipped by 0 bases and J by 6 bases; unmatched bases: 6. The CDR3 coding sequence is TGCGCCAGCAGCCAAGAATGGGACAGGGCATTCAATGAGCAGTTCTTC. Its protein product is CASSQEWDRAFNEQFF.

The CDR3 here is CASSPIQAGGITEAFF. CDR3 DNA: TGTGCCAGCAGCCCTATCCAGGCAGGAGGGATCACTGAAGCTTTCTTT. This chain joins TRBV14 and TRBJ1-1, with D unresolved. The germline V gene has CDR1 SGHDN and CDR2 FVKESK. The CDR3 totals 16 residues. The V and J ends lost 4 bases and 4 bases respectively, with 19 bases between them.

The J gene is TRBJ1-4, the V gene TRBV4-3, with no clear D. Trimming took 0 bases from V and 6 from J, leaving 11 bases between them. CDR3 size: 15 residues. CDR1 is LGHNA, CDR2 YSLEER, per germline. The CDR3 DNA sequence: TGCGCCAGCAGCCAAGATAGGAGCCTGGATGAAAAACTGTTTTTT. It translates to CASSQDRSLDEKLFF.

This chain links TRBV29-1 with TRBJ2-4, with a weak D call TRBD2 (7 bases). Deletions cut 1 base from V and 0 bases from J, with 13 bases between. CDR1 SQVTM and CDR2 ANQGSEA come from the germline V gene. This CDR3 contains 16 residues. The DNA of the CDR3 is TGCAGCGTTGAAGCTCGGGGGGCTTTAGCCAAAAACATTCAGTACTTC. This sequence encodes CSVEARGALAKNIQYF.

V is TRBV5-6 and J is TRBJ1-1; D not certain. V lost 10 bases to trimming and J lost 1 base, with 11 bases between them. This CDR3 region has 12 residues. Germline V lookup: CDR1 SGHDT, CDR2 YYEEEE. In DNA form, the CDR3 reads TGTGCCTGGAGGAACTGGAACACTGAAGCTTTCTTT. Protein product: CAWRNWNTEAFF.

This clone qualifies as medium-sized. The rearrangement uses TRBV5-5 and TRBJ1-1; D ambiguous. This CDR3 spans 15 amino acids. CDR1 and CDR2 (germline): SGHKS, YYEKEE (reference sequence). Trimming removed 1 base at V and 0 bases at J, with 10 bases between. The chain's CDR3 is CASSLYQNMNTEAFF. In nucleotides, the CDR3 is TGTGCCAGCAGCTTGTACCAGAATATGAACACTGAAGCTTTCTTT.

This clone was seen more than once but under ten times. The chain recombines TRBV7-9 with TRBJ1-1, with D unclear. With 4 bases removed from V and 0 bases from J, the gap between germline ends came to 6 bases. The germline gives CDR1 SEHNR, CDR2 FQNEAQ (reference sequence). The CDR3 is made up of 13 amino acids. CDR3: CASSSSMNTEAFF. As DNA, the CDR3 is TGTGCCAGCAGCTCCTCTATGAACACTGAAGCTTTCTTT.

The chain uses TRBV7-7 and TRBJ2-1; TRBD2 matches 7 bases. Germline V gene sequence: CDR1 SSHAT, CDR2 FNYEAQ (reference sequence). The V segment lost 6 bases and the J segment 5 bases; nucleotides outside the gene matches: 13. This CDR3 is 16 amino acids long. This chain's CDR3 is CASSQTGTNYDNEQFF. DNA for the CDR3: TGTGCCAGCAGTCAAACCGGGACTAACTACGACAATGAGCAGTTCTTC.